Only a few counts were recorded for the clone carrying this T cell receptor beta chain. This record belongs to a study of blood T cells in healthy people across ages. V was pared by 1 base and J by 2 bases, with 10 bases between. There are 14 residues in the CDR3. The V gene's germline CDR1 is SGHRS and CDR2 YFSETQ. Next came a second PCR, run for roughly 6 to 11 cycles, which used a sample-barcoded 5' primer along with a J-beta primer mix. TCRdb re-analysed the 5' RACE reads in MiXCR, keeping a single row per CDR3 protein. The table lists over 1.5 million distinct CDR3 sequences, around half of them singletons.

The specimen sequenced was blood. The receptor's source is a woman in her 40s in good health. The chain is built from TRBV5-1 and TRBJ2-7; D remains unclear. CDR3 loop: CASSLSPVTYEQYF. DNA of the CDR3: TGCGCCAGCAGCTTGAGTCCGGTTACCTACGAGCAGTACTTC.